Shown below are 29 T cell receptor beta chains from a single sample sequenced in a study of cytomegalovirus exposure and HLA in healthy donors. A multiplex PCR was run with 60 Vbeta primers and 13 Jbeta primers. This table comes from immunoSEQ multiplex PCR, and its TCRdb copy is limited to in-frame clones, with some not included. The repertoire holds 35,000 to 45,000 clones, with around 72% as singletons. Material: PBMCs. These receptors were obtained from a woman under 40 in good health and CMV-seronegative.

V gene TRBV7-2 combines with J gene TRBJ2-7; the match to TRBD1 covers 7 bases. The J segment lost 4 bases and the V segment lost 5 bases, leaving 11 bases of the junction unmatched. Germline assignment: CDR1 SGHTA and CDR2 FQGNSA. The CDR3 runs 15 residues. The DNA of the CDR3 is TGTGCCAGCAGCGGCCGAGGGGGCGCGGCTTACGAGCAGTACTTC. Amino acids: CASSGRGGAAYEQYF.

The V call is TRBV30, the J call TRBJ2-2; TRBD2 is a possible D gene (5 bases). This CDR3 contains 11 residues. Trimming removed 5 bases at V and 6 bases at J, with 7 bases between. Germline V gives CDR1 GTSNPN, CDR2 SVGIG (reference sequence). CDR3 residues: CAWGGAGELFF. The DNA of the CDR3 is TGTGCCTGGGGAGGTGCCGGGGAGCTGTTTTTT.

V and J are TRBV19 and TRBJ2-4; D gene uncertain. CDR1 LNHDA and CDR2 SQIVND come from the germline V gene (reference sequence). Trimming took 6 bases from V and 0 from J, leaving 9 bases between them. There are 14 residues in the CDR3. The CDR3 sequence: CASRTDPAKNIQYF. Written as DNA, the CDR3 is TGTGCCAGTAGGACTGACCCAGCCAAAAACATTCAGTACTTC.

The rearrangement links TRBV5-1 to TRBJ2-1; D is undetermined. V gave up 0 bases and J gave up 6 bases, with 10 bases separating them. The germline V gene has CDR1 SGHRS and CDR2 YFSETQ. CDR3 size: 14 residues. The CDR3 loop reads CASSLEPISNEQFF. CDR3 coding DNA: TGCGCCAGCAGCTTGGAGCCTATAAGCAATGAGCAGTTCTTC.

The rearrangement joins TRBV6-1 to TRBJ1-2; 7 bases fit TRBD1. The CDR3 runs 13 residues. V was clipped by 3 bases and J by 2 bases; unmatched bases: 0. Germline V lookup: CDR1 MNHNS, CDR2 SASEGT. CDR3 region: CASSETGNYGYTF. The CDR3 DNA reads as TGTGCCAGCAGTGAGACAGGGAACTATGGCTACACCTTC.

V usage is TRBV29-1 and J usage is TRBJ2-3, with D possibly TRBD2 on 5 matching bases. Trimming cost V 4 bases and J 9 bases, with 20 bases left between them. This CDR3 spans 14 amino acids. CDR1 and CDR2 (germline): SQVTM, ANQGSEA. The CDR3 region has the DNA TGCAGCGTTGGCGGACGCCTAGCCGCTGAGACGCAGTATTTT. Encoded protein: CSVGGRLAAETQYF.

This chain uses TRBV27 with TRBJ2-5; D might be TRBD2 (5 bases). The V and J ends lost 6 bases and 6 bases respectively, with 14 bases between them. Germline CDR1 MNHEY, CDR2 SMNVEV (reference sequence). There are 13 residues in the CDR3. Here the CDR3 reads CASRGSARQTQYF. The DNA of the CDR3 is TGTGCCAGCAGGGGTAGCGCTAGGCAGACCCAGTACTTC.

V is TRBV6-6 and J is TRBJ1-1; TRBD1 matches at 11 bases. Per germline, CDR1 MNHNY and CDR2 SVGAGI (reference sequence). The J segment lost 8 bases and the V segment lost 5 bases, leaving 4 bases of the junction unmatched. This CDR3 has 13 amino acids. The CDR3 nucleotides read TGTGCCAGCAGTACGGACAGGGGGCCCGAAGCTTTCTTT. Its translation is CASSTDRGPEAFF.

The chain carries TRBV30 and TRBJ2-1; TRBD1 matches at 8 bases. This CDR3 is built from 12 residues. Germline loops: CDR1 GTSNPN, CDR2 SVGIG (reference sequence). V lost 2 bases and J lost 8; bases outside the gene matches: 2. CDR3 amino acids: CAWSTGGYEQFF. In DNA, the CDR3 is TGTGCCTGGAGTACAGGGGGATATGAGCAGTTCTTC.

This chain joins TRBV27 and TRBJ1-1, with unresolved D. The V end lost 0 bases, the J end lost 3 bases, and 8 bases lay between the germline ends. The CDR3 loop spans 14 amino acids. Germline CDR1 MNHEY, CDR2 SMNVEV (reference sequence). The CDR3 spells CASSLSSGYTEAFF. The CDR3 DNA sequence: TGTGCCAGCAGTTTATCGTCCGGTTACACTGAAGCTTTCTTT.

V and J are TRBV30 and TRBJ1-5; D unresolved. The germline gives CDR1 GTSNPN, CDR2 SVGIG (reference sequence). The CDR3 consists of 13 residues. V lost 2 bases and J 7 bases, leaving 12 bases between the germline ends. The CDR3 DNA reads as TGTGCCTGGAGTAGCCTTACGGGGCAGCCCCAGCATTTT. Its protein product is CAWSSLTGQPQHF.

The V call is TRBV15, the J call TRBJ2-7; a weak D match, TRBD2 (5 bases). Trimming stripped 0 bases from V and 2 bases from J, with 11 bases between. Looked up from germline, CDR1 is LNHNV and CDR2 is YYDKDF (reference sequence). The CDR3 has 15 residues. DNA of the CDR3: TGTGCCACCAGCAGAGATCCGGGAACTACCTACGAGCAGTACTTC. This codes for CATSRDPGTTYEQYF.

V gene TRBV6-5 combines with J gene TRBJ2-7, with 10 bases matching TRBD2. The CDR3 consists of 15 residues. V lost 5 bases and J lost 6; bases outside the gene matches: 10. Looked up from germline, CDR1 is MNHEY and CDR2 is SVGAGI. CDR3 nucleotide sequence: TGTGCCAGCAGTCCCTGGACTAGCGGCCCTTTCGAGCAGTACTTC. Protein sequence: CASSPWTSGPFEQYF.

For the CDR3, the DNA is TGTGCCAGCTCACCAGGGGAGGGACAGGGGGCCGCGCAGTACTTC. Protein sequence: CASSPGEGQGAAQYF. This chain connects TRBV18 to TRBJ2-7, with TRBD1 matching over 12 bases. The trim removed 2 bases at V and 9 bases at J, leaving 8 bases unmatched. CDR1 and CDR2 from the germline V gene are KGHSH and LQKENI. The CDR3 consists of 15 residues.

A few counts support this clone. The chain combines TRBV29-1 with TRBJ1-1, with 9 bases that match TRBD1. The ends lost 7 bases at V and 2 bases at J; junction bases unmatched: 2. Germline V gene data show CDR1 as SQVTM and CDR2 as ANQGSEA. The CDR3 totals 12 residues. The CDR3 sequence is CSGDRANTEAFF. As DNA, the CDR3 is TGCAGCGGGGACAGGGCAAACACTGAAGCTTTCTTT.

This clone was detected only a few times. The chain carries TRBV6-6 and TRBJ1-5; TRBD1 matches 7 bases. V lost 6 bases to trimming and J lost 5 bases; unmatched junction nucleotides: 4. Germline V lookup: CDR1 MNHNY, CDR2 SVGAGI (reference sequence). This CDR3 spans 13 amino acids. The CDR3 is CASRGTAHQPQHF. The CDR3, as DNA: TGTGCCAGCAGGGGGACAGCCCATCAGCCCCAGCATTTT.

V and J are TRBV2 and TRBJ1-2; the D gene is possibly TRBD1 (5 bases). Germline loops: CDR1 SNHLY, CDR2 FYNNEI. The CDR3 loop spans 14 amino acids. Trimming stripped 5 bases from V and 3 bases from J, with 13 bases between. The CDR3 loop reads CASSIDGGYYGYTF. CDR3 sequence (DNA): TGTGCCAGCAGTATCGATGGGGGGTACTATGGCTACACCTTC.

This chain uses TRBV6-5 with TRBJ1-1, with D perhaps matching TRBD1 (5 bases). The V end lost 6 bases, the J end lost 1 base, and 12 bases lay between the germline ends. CDR3 length equals 14 residues. From germline, CDR1 is MNHEY and CDR2 SVGAGI. In DNA form, the CDR3 reads TGTGCCAGCAGGCGGGGACGGGGGAACACTGAAGCTTTCTTT. It encodes CASRRGRGNTEAFF.

This clone was seen just once. This chain links TRBV2 with TRBJ1-5; TRBD1 aligns across 7 bases. V shed 9 bases and J 5 bases; nucleotides not matched to a gene: 4. The CDR3 has 12 residues. Germline V gene sequence: CDR1 SNHLY, CDR2 FYNNEI. CDR3 nucleotide sequence: TGTGCCAGTCAGGGGGGTGATCAGCCCCAGCATTTT. Its translation: CASQGGDQPQHF.

This sequence joins TRBV4-2 and TRBJ1-2; 9 bases match TRBD1. This CDR3 is built from 17 residues. The V segment lost 4 bases and the J segment 5 bases; nucleotides outside the gene matches: 14. Germline V gene lookup returns CDR1 LGHNA and CDR2 YNFKEQ. The CDR3 nucleotides are TGTGCCAGCAGCCGCGATTCGACAGGGGGGTTGGTGTATGGCTACACCTTC. It codes for CASSRDSTGGLVYGYTF.

This rearrangement joins TRBV6-4 to TRBJ2-1, with 10 nucleotides matching TRBD2. The CDR3 extends over 15 amino acids. Germline V lookup: CDR1 MRHNA, CDR2 SNTAGT. Losses at the gene ends were 4 bases for V and 4 bases for J; bases not matched to a gene: 4. The CDR3 DNA reads as TGTGCCAGCAGTGGGACTAGCGGCACTTACAATGAGCAGTTCTTC. Its protein is CASSGTSGTYNEQFF.

The genes are TRBV11-2 and TRBJ1-1; possibly TRBD1 for D (5 bases). V was shortened by 3 bases and J by 5 bases, with 13 bases between the two germline ends. CDR1 SGHAT and CDR2 FQNNGV come from the germline V gene. The CDR3 has 14 residues. CDR3 DNA sequence: TGTGCCAGCAGCTTCTCGGACCAGGGAACTGAAGCTTTCTTT. It is translated as CASSFSDQGTEAFF.

This clone was seen more than once but under ten times. The V gene is TRBV29-1, the J gene TRBJ2-1; 11 nucleotides align to TRBD2. The CDR3 covers 16 residues. Per germline, CDR1 SQVTM and CDR2 ANQGSEA. The V segment lost 3 bases and the J segment 0 bases; nucleotides outside the gene matches: 4. CDR3 in DNA: TGCAGCGTTGAGGGGACTAGCGGAAGCTCCTACAATGAGCAGTTCTTC. Its protein is CSVEGTSGSSYNEQFF.

CDR3 nucleotide sequence: TGTGCCAGCAGCGTAGAAGGGGCAGCAGATACGCAGTATTTT. Protein: CASSVEGAADTQYF. The chain carries TRBV9 and TRBJ2-3; TRBD1 is a possible D gene (5 bases). Germline assignment: CDR1 SGDLS and CDR2 YYNGEE. The CDR3 totals 14 residues. V was cut by 0 bases and J by 4 bases, with 9 bases left in between.

This clone has more than one count but fewer than ten. The chain employs TRBV18 and TRBJ1-1, with D hard to call. With 3 bases removed from V and 2 bases from J, the gap between germline ends came to 16 bases. The CDR3 runs to 16 residues. Germline CDR1 KGHSH, CDR2 LQKENI. CDR3 loop: CASSPLLDSTNTEAFF. For the CDR3, the DNA is TGTGCCAGCTCACCGCTCCTGGATTCGACAAACACTGAAGCTTTCTTT.

This clone was counted ten times or more. The chain has TRBV6-1 and TRBJ2-7, with D possibly TRBD1 on 7 matching bases. Germline V gives CDR1 MNHNS, CDR2 SASEGT. The CDR3 has 15 residues. The V end lost 2 bases, the J end lost 2 bases, and 13 bases lay between the germline ends. CDR3 protein: CASSEPGGGTYEQYF. The CDR3 nucleotides read TGTGCCAGCAGTGAACCAGGGGGAGGAACCTACGAGCAGTACTTC.

This chain uses TRBV14 with TRBJ2-2, with D possibly TRBD1 on 5 matching bases. With 1 base removed from V and 0 bases from J, the gap between germline ends came to 18 bases. Germline lookup yields CDR1 SGHDN and CDR2 FVKESK. The CDR3 loop spans 19 amino acids. The CDR3 loop is CASSQAITGEYPNTGELFF. The CDR3 DNA reads TGTGCCAGCAGCCAAGCAATAACAGGAGAATATCCGAACACCGGGGAGCTGTTTTTT. Full variable domain (rest looked up from reference TRBV14 and TRBJ2-2): EAGVTQFPSHSVIEKGQTVTLRCDPISGHDNLYWYRRVMGKEIKFLLHFVKESKQDESGMPNNRFLAERTGGTYSTLKVQPAELEDSGVYFCASSQAITGEYPNTGELFFGEGSRLTVL.

The V gene is TRBV6-4, the J gene TRBJ2-1; 11 nucleotides line up with TRBD2. Trimming cost V 0 bases and J 8 bases; bases outside gene matches: 3. The CDR3 is made up of 15 amino acids. From germline, CDR1 is MRHNA and CDR2 SNTAGT. This CDR3 reads CASSDSTSGGDEQFF. CDR3 coding DNA: TGTGCCAGCAGTGACTCTACTAGCGGGGGTGATGAGCAGTTCTTC.

This chain joins TRBV20-1 and TRBJ2-5; unclear D gene. Germline loops: CDR1 DFQATT, CDR2 SNEGSKA (reference sequence). The CDR3 consists of 11 residues. Trimming shortened V by 1 base and J by 6 bases, and 6 bases separated the two germline ends. The CDR3, as DNA: TGCAGTGCTAGAGTCGCGCAGACCCAGTACTTC. It specifies CSARVAQTQYF.